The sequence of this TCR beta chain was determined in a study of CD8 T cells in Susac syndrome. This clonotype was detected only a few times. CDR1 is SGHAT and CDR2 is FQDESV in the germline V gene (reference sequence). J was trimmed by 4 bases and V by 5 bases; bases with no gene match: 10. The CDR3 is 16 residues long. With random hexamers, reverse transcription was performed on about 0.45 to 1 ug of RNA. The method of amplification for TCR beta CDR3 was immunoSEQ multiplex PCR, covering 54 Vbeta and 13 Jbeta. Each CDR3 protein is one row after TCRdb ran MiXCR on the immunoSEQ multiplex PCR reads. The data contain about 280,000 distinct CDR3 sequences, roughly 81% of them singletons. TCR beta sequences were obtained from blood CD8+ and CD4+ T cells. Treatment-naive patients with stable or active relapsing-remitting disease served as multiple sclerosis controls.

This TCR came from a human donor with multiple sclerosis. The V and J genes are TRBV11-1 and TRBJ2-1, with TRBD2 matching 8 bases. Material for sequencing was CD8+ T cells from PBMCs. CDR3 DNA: TGTGCCAGCAGCCCTGGGGGTAGCGGGACTTACAATGAGCAGTTCTTC. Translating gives CASSPGGSGTYNEQFF.